This T cell receptor (beta chain) was identified in a study of T cell repertoires in cytomegalovirus infection. As for the study in general: Signatures in public TCR beta sequences pointed to both CMV infection and matching HLA type. Study-wide results and limits: The cumulative frequency of public TCR beta families identified carriers of CMV plus the relevant HLA. Dominating the ex vivo response were HLA-C-restricted CMV-specific TCR beta clonotypes.

Points on this clonotype: Its antigen is undetermined.

Using its own MiXCR run on the reads, TCRdb lists one record per CDR3 protein. The sample contains around 900,000 distinct CDR3 sequences, about 33% of which appear only once. CDR3 length equals 17 residues. Per the germline V gene, CDR1 is SGHDT and CDR2 is YYEEEE. V lost 0 bases and J 3 bases, leaving 15 bases between the germline ends. Sequenced here: cultured CD8+ T cells from PBMCs, sampled from culture after CMV antigen stimulation. The J gene is TRBJ2-2, the V gene TRBV5-6; D possibly corresponds to TRBD1 (5 bases). The TCR was taken from a human donor in good health (CMV status not recorded). Some clones in this sample may be carry-over from other donors' samples. This CDR3 is CASSLGQGFTDTGELFF. CDR3 DNA: TGTGCCAGCAGCTTGGGGCAGGGTTTTACGGACACCGGGGAGCTGTTTTTT. Combining the CDR3 with reference TRBV5-6 and TRBJ2-2 gives the whole variable domain DAGVTQSPTHLIKTRGQQVTLRCSPKSGHDTVSWYQQALGQGPQFIFQYYEEEERQRGNFPDRFSGHQFPNYSSELNVNALLLGDSALYLCASSLGQGFTDTGELFFGEGSRLTVL.